The 8 T cell receptor beta chains presented below share a single source sample, sequenced in a study of T cell changes during pregnancy in multiple sclerosis. Method: immunoSEQ multiplex PCR; TCRdb's copy keeps in-frame clones and lacks some. The data contain 55,000 to 65,000 clones, about nine tenths of them singletons. The sequences come from peripheral blood, collected in the second trimester of pregnancy. The receptors were gathered from a female donor with multiple sclerosis, enrolled in a pregnancy study.

The chain joins TRBV11-2 to TRBJ2-7; the match to TRBD2 covers 9 bases. This CDR3 is 16 amino acids long. The germline CDR1 and CDR2 sequences are SGHAT and FQNNGV. V was pared by 5 bases and J by 3 bases, with 11 bases of the junction left unmatched. CDR3 sequence (DNA): TGTGCCAGCAGCCAAGATGGCCTAGCGGGGATCTACGAGCAGTACTTC. Its protein is CASSQDGLAGIYEQYF.

The chain employs TRBV5-4 and TRBJ2-1, with D possibly being TRBD1 (5 bases). This CDR3 region has 15 residues. Trimming pared 1 base from V and 13 bases from J, leaving 21 bases between. CDR1 and CDR2 from the germline V gene are SGHNT and YYREEE (reference sequence). Written as DNA, the CDR3 is TGTGCCAGCAGCTTGTCGCCAGGGTCGTCAGTGGGTCAGTTCTTC. This translates into CASSLSPGSSVGQFF.

This chain joins TRBV11-2 and TRBJ2-1; D is perhaps TRBD2 (6 bases). There are 16 residues in the CDR3. Trimming shortened V by 5 bases and J by 12 bases, and 26 bases separated the two germline ends. From germline, CDR1 is SGHAT and CDR2 FQNNGV. CDR3 amino acids: CASSAAGTPRQEGQFF. The DNA of the CDR3 is TGTGCCAGCAGCGCTGCCGGGACCCCGCGGCAGGAGGGGCAGTTCTTC.

This clone was found once. The chain links TRBV7-2 to TRBJ2-3; a weak D match, TRBD2 (6 bases). The V end was cut by 0 bases, the J end by 1 base, with 8 bases between. The CDR3 is 15 amino acids. Germline-derived CDR1 and CDR2 are SGHTA and FQGNSA. The CDR3 spells CASSLASGRTDTQYF. The CDR3 nucleotides read TGTGCCAGCAGCTTAGCTAGCGGACGCACAGATACGCAGTATTTT.

The V gene is TRBV5-1, the J gene TRBJ2-3, with 7 bases identical to TRBD1. The CDR3 length is 15 residues. The germline CDR1 and CDR2 sequences are SGHRS and YFSETQ. V was pared by 1 base and J by 3 bases, with 5 bases of the junction left unmatched. CDR3: CASSLRGTATDTQYF. The CDR3 coding sequence is TGCGCCAGCAGCTTGAGGGGGACAGCTACAGATACGCAGTATTTT. The variable domain in full, completed from reference TRBV5-1 and TRBJ2-3, reads KAGVTQTPRYLIKTRGQQVTLSCSPISGHRSVSWYQQTPGQGLQFLFEYFSETQRNKGNFPGRFSGRQFSNSRSEMNVSTLELGDSALYLCASSLRGTATDTQYFGPGTRLTVL.

This clone has more than one count but fewer than ten. This CDR3 is CAWSPPWAGGNTEAFF. The CDR3 DNA is TGTGCCTGGAGTCCCCCCTGGGCGGGTGGGAACACTGAAGCTTTCTTT. J is TRBJ1-1 and V is TRBV30; D gene unclear. CDR1 and CDR2 from the germline V gene are GTSNPN and SVGIG (reference sequence). The V and J ends lost 2 bases and 1 base respectively, with 17 bases between them. The CDR3 runs to 16 residues.

DNA for the CDR3: TGTGCCAGCAGCGGACAGGGGAGGGGCACTGAAGCTTTCTTT. Translated, it gives CASSGQGRGTEAFF. This chain links TRBV7-3 with TRBJ1-1, with 9 nucleotides matching TRBD1. Losses at the gene ends were 5 bases for V and 4 bases for J; bases not matched to a gene: 5. Germline-derived CDR1 and CDR2 are SGHTA and FQGTGA. The CDR3 spans 14 residues.

The chain is built from TRBV27 and TRBJ2-7; 9 positions agree with TRBD1. Germline values: CDR1 MNHEY, CDR2 SMNVEV (reference sequence). Trimming removed 5 bases from V and 4 bases from J; junction bases left unmatched: 21. The CDR3 is made up of 19 amino acids. This CDR3 reads CASSPYLGQGGGRLYEQYF. CDR3 in DNA: TGTGCCAGCAGTCCATACCTGGGACAGGGCGGAGGGAGGTTATACGAGCAGTACTTC.